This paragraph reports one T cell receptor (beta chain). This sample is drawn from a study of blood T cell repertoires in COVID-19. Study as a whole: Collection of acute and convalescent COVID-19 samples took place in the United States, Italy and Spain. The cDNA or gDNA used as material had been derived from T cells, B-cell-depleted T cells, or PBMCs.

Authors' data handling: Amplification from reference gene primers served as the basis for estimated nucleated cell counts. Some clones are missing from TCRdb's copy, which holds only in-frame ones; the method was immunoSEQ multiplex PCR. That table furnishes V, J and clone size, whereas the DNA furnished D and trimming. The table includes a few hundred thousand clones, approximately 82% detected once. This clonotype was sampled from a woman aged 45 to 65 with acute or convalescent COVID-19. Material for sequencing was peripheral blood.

CDR3 in amino acids: CASGLVYAQMPGARNRAEAFF. The CDR3 DNA reads as TGTGCTAGTGGTTTGGTATACGCTCAGATGCCCGGAGCCCGGAACAGGGCGGAGGCTTTCTTT. The chain combines TRBV12-5 with TRBJ1-1; weak D call: TRBD1 (6 bases). This CDR3 contains 21 residues. The V gene lost 0 bases and the J gene lost 11 bases, with 37 bases spanning the gap. Germline values: CDR1 LGHNT, CDR2 FRNRAP. The variable domain in full, completed from reference TRBV12-5 and TRBJ1-1, reads DARVTQTPRHKVTEMGQEVTMRCQPILGHNTVFWYRQTMMQGLELLAYFRNRAPLDDSGMPKDRFSAEMPDATLATLKIQPSEPRDSAVYFCASGLVYAQMPGARNRAEAFFGQGTRLTVV.